This T cell receptor beta chain was sequenced during a study of cytomegalovirus exposure and HLA in healthy donors. Findings of the study overall: Most TCR sequences were uncommon, yet certain public TCRs appeared in many donors. Cytomegalovirus association was listed for 150 or so TCR beta chains. The finding came from a later analysis; first-cohort TCR clusters tended to co-occur in the 110 or so validation repertoires. Reported performance of the classifier showed diagnosis of cytomegalovirus status with high specificity and sensitivity.

Clones were read by immunoSEQ multiplex PCR, and TCRdb kept only the in-frame ones, dropping some. The sample lists fewer than 300,000 clones; roughly 90% were seen once. This clone has only one observation. Its antigen is still unknown. CDR1 LNHNV and CDR2 YYDKDF come from the germline V gene (reference sequence). V lost 0 bases and J lost 11, with 7 bases in between. The CDR3 extends over 12 amino acids. This sequence originates from a woman aged 18-30 years in good health and CMV-seronegative. The gene calls are TRBV15 and TRBJ1-4; no definite D call. Sequences were obtained from PBMCs. This chain's CDR3 is CATSRDSPKLFF. As DNA, the CDR3 is TGTGCCACCAGCAGAGATTCCCCTAAACTGTTTTTT.